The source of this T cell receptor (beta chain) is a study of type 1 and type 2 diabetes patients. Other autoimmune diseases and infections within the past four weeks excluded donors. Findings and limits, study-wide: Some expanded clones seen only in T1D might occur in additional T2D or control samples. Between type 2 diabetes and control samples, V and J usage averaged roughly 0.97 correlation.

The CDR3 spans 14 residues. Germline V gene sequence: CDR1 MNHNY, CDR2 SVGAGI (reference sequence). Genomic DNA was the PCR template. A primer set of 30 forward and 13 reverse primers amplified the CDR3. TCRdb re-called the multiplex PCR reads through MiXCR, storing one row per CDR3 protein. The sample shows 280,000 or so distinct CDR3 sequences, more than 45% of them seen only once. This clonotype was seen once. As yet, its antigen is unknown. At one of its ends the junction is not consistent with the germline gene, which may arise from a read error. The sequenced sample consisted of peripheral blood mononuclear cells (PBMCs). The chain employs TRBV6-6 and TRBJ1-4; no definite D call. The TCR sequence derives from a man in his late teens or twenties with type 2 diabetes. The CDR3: CASTLAAINGKLFF. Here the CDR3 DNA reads TGTGCCAGCACCCTAGCGGCTATTAATGGAAAACTGTTTTTT.